These 17 T cell receptor beta chains share one sample of origin, sequenced in a study of cytomegalovirus exposure and HLA in healthy donors. TCRdb's table, derived via immunoSEQ multiplex PCR, lists solely in-frame clones and lacks some. Found here are 250,000 to 300,000 clones, 86% of them singletons; the top ten hold about 1%. Sequencing used PBMCs. These receptors were taken from a woman aged 18-30 years in good health and CMV-seronegative.

V and J are TRBV5-1 and TRBJ2-7; 9 positions agree with TRBD2. Germline V lookup: CDR1 SGHRS, CDR2 YFSETQ. There are 15 residues in the CDR3. V was pared by 0 bases and J by 4 bases, with 5 bases of the junction left unmatched. In nucleotides, the CDR3 is TGCGCCAGCAGCTTGGGGCTAGCGGGAACGTACGAGCAGTACTTC. Protein: CASSLGLAGTYEQYF.

This clone was seen once. This chain links TRBV4-1 with TRBJ1-2; tentatively, D is TRBD1 (6 bases). The CDR3 runs 15 residues. Trimming removed 4 bases from V and 1 base from J, with 13 bases in between. The germline CDR1 and CDR2 sequences are MGHRA and YSYEKL. Here the CDR3 DNA reads TGCGCCAGCAGCCGTCTCCGGACAGTTAACTATGGCTACACCTTC. It yields the protein CASSRLRTVNYGYTF.

The rearrangement joins TRBV5-1 to TRBJ2-5, with TRBD1 identical over 10 bases. The germline V gene has CDR1 SGHRS and CDR2 YFSETQ. The CDR3 covers 16 residues. The V gene end was trimmed by 4 bases and the J gene end by 5 bases; junction bases not matched to a gene: 11. The CDR3 DNA is TGCGCCAGCAGCAGGAGACAGGGGGCGCCAGGGGAGACCCAGTACTTC. Encoded protein: CASSRRQGAPGETQYF.

This rearrangement joins TRBV5-4 to TRBJ2-3; 7 bases line up with TRBD2. The CDR3 is 15 residues long. Per germline, CDR1 SGHNT and CDR2 YYREEE (reference sequence). V dropped 3 bases and J dropped 2; count of bases not matched to a gene: 6. For the CDR3, the DNA is TGTGCCAGCAGCTCAGATAGCGGGTACACAGATACGCAGTATTTT. Encoded protein: CASSSDSGYTDTQYF.

This chain joins TRBV13 and TRBJ2-5; 11 nucleotides agree with TRBD2. The germline gives CDR1 PRHDT, CDR2 FYEKMQ (reference sequence). This CDR3 has 15 amino acids. V was clipped by 5 bases and J by 6 bases; unmatched bases: 8. Written as DNA, the CDR3 is TGTGCCAGCAGCCAACGACTAGCGGGACATCAGACCCAGTACTTC. It specifies CASSQRLAGHQTQYF.

This chain uses TRBV4-1 with TRBJ2-7, with 8 bases identical to TRBD1. The CDR3 extends over 16 amino acids. V was clipped by 2 bases and J by 4 bases; unmatched bases: 10. CDR1 is MGHRA and CDR2 is YSYEKL in the germline V gene. The CDR3: CASSQRGGQVSYEQYF. CDR3 sequence (DNA): TGCGCCAGCAGCCAAAGAGGGGGACAGGTTTCTTACGAGCAGTACTTC.

This clone was observed once. V and J are TRBV28 and TRBJ2-1; weak D call: TRBD1 (6 bases). Trimming took 3 bases from V and 7 from J, leaving 19 bases between them. The CDR3 is made up of 16 amino acids. Germline CDR1 MDHEN, CDR2 SYDVKM. This CDR3 is CASSFTHRVVVNEQFF. The CDR3 coding sequence is TGTGCCAGCAGTTTTACCCACAGGGTGGTGGTGAATGAGCAGTTCTTC. Based on the CDR3 plus reference TRBV28 and TRBJ2-1, the full variable domain is DVKVTQSSRYLVKRTGEKVFLECVQDMDHENMFWYRQDPGLGLRLIYFSYDVKMKEKGDIPEGYSVSREKKERFSLILESASTNQTSMYLCASSFTHRVVVNEQFFGPGTRLTVL.

This chain uses TRBV28 with TRBJ1-5; 10 bases line up with TRBD1. The length of the CDR3 is 18 residues. Trimming removed 3 bases from V and 0 bases from J; junction bases left unmatched: 8. The V gene's germline CDR1 is MDHEN and CDR2 SYDVKM. The CDR3 spells CASSLGQGPGYSNQPQHF. The CDR3 nucleotides are TGTGCCAGCAGTTTGGGACAGGGGCCCGGGTATAGCAATCAGCCCCAGCATTTT.

This clone appeared once. V usage is TRBV15 and J usage is TRBJ1-1, with D tentatively TRBD1 (5 bases). Germline-derived CDR1 and CDR2 are LNHNV and YYDKDF (reference sequence). The CDR3 runs to 13 residues. The V and J ends lost 8 bases and 1 base respectively, with 11 bases between them. CDR3 bases: TGTGCCACCGGGGCGGACAAGAACACTGAAGCTTTCTTT. Its translation: CATGADKNTEAFF.

The chain recombines TRBV6-1 with TRBJ1-3; no clear D gene. Deletions cut 1 base from V and 1 base from J, with 8 bases between. This CDR3 comprises 15 residues. Germline V gene data show CDR1 as MNHNS and CDR2 as SASEGT. The CDR3 bases are TGTGCCAGCAGTGAAGACGGCGGTTCTGGAAACACCATATATTTT. Translated: CASSEDGGSGNTIYF.

J is TRBJ2-1 and V is TRBV29-1; D is unclear. CDR3 length: 16 residues. Between the trimmed V and J ends, which lost 0 bases and 2 bases, there was a span of 14 bases. The germline gives CDR1 SQVTM, CDR2 ANQGSEA. CDR3 region: CSVEEHDYPAYNEQFF. As DNA, the CDR3 is TGCAGCGTTGAAGAACATGATTATCCCGCCTACAATGAGCAGTTCTTC.

As for this clone: Mismatch with germline at one junction end may stem from a read error. The J gene is TRBJ2-7, the V gene TRBV7-7, with D perhaps TRBD1 (6 bases). The CDR3 covers 13 residues. Germline CDR1 and CDR2: SSHAT and FNYEAQ (reference sequence). CDR3 nucleotides: TGTGCTAGCAGCCCTAACCACAGGGCCGAGCAGTACTTC. Its protein is CASSPNHRAEQYF.

The rearrangement links TRBV4-1 to TRBJ2-7, with 12 bases aligning to TRBD2. The CDR3 has 14 residues. Germline V gives CDR1 MGHRA, CDR2 YSYEKL. The trim removed 5 bases at V and 4 bases at J, leaving 3 bases unmatched. CDR3 protein: CASSITSGGYEQYF. CDR3 DNA sequence: TGCGCCAGCAGCATCACTAGCGGGGGGTACGAGCAGTACTTC.

The chain is built from TRBV19 and TRBJ1-4, with no clear D. Trimming cost V 5 bases and J 7 bases, with 11 bases left between them. The germline V gene has CDR1 LNHDA and CDR2 SQIVND (reference sequence). CDR3 size: 13 residues. CDR3 in amino acids: CASSRGPFEKLFF. CDR3 bases: TGTGCCAGTAGTCGTGGGCCTTTTGAAAAACTGTTTTTT.

The chain employs TRBV19 and TRBJ2-5, with 8 nucleotides matching TRBD2. The germline CDR1 and CDR2 sequences are LNHDA and SQIVND (reference sequence). After removal of 7 bases from V and 3 bases from J, the junction contained 10 bases not matched to a gene. This CDR3 region has 15 residues. The CDR3 spells CASKFGLAGEETQYF. DNA of the CDR3: TGTGCCAGTAAATTTGGACTAGCAGGGGAAGAGACCCAGTACTTC.

J is TRBJ1-1 and V is TRBV7-2; no definite D call. V was trimmed by 3 bases and J by 1 base, leaving 9 bases between them. In germline, CDR1 is SGHTA, CDR2 FQGNSA. The CDR3 length is 14 residues. Written as DNA, the CDR3 is TGTGCCAGCAGCTTGACTAAGGCGAACACTGAAGCTTTCTTT. Its translation is CASSLTKANTEAFF.

The rearrangement uses TRBV5-1 and TRBJ1-2; maybe TRBD1 (5 bases). The CDR3 is 14 residues long. Trimming took off 3 bases at V and 8 bases at J, with 17 bases between the two ends. Germline V gives CDR1 SGHRS, CDR2 YFSETQ. This CDR3 reads CASSSHPRGAGYTF. The CDR3 region has the DNA TGCGCCAGCAGCTCTCACCCAAGGGGTGCGGGCTACACCTTC.